This T cell receptor beta chain was recovered during a study of CD8+ T cells in alopecia areata. Study at large: Treated individuals took tofacitinib by mouth, 5 to 10 mg twice daily.

The CDR3 length is 15 residues. Germline V lookup: CDR1 MGHRA, CDR2 YSYEKL. Trimming took off 1 base at V and 1 base at J, with 10 bases between the two ends. Both peripheral blood and punch biopsies of lesional scalp skin were obtained from patients who had alopecia areata. Following RNA extraction, reverse transcription yielded cDNA that acted as the sequencing template. Only in-frame clones appear in the TCRdb table, and some are missing; sequencing was by immunoSEQ multiplex PCR. The sample consists of 200,000 to 250,000 clones, roughly two thirds of them appearing once. Notes on this clone: Its antigen is undetermined.

Overall study findings and caveats: Unlike in mice, where it was clearer, TCR sharing across patients was less clear, possibly HLA-related.

This TCR came from a human donor with alopecia areata. The genes are TRBV4-1 and TRBJ1-2; the D gene is possibly TRBD1 (6 bases). Sequenced material: CD4+ T cells sorted from blood, taken at week 0. CDR3 sequence reads: CASSQGTDLNYGYTF. As DNA, the CDR3 is TGCGCCAGCAGCCAAGGGACAGACCTTAACTATGGCTACACCTTC.